The entry below gives a single T cell receptor beta chain sequence along with its context. The sample is drawn from a study of cytomegalovirus exposure and HLA in healthy donors. The junction had 6 bases not matched to a gene; V was cut back by 1 base and J by 3 bases. The length of the CDR3 is 16 residues. Germline V lookup: CDR1 LNHNV, CDR2 YYDKDF (reference sequence). The PCR employed 60 Vbeta primers together with 13 Jbeta primers. Measured with immunoSEQ multiplex PCR; TCRdb has only the in-frame clones, and not every one. The sample has 90,000 to 110,000 clones; 76% are singletons. The chain links TRBV15 to TRBJ2-7; 10 bases line up with TRBD1. Sequenced material: PBMCs. The TCR originated in a man aged 35-49 years in good health and CMV-seropositive. Here the CDR3 reads CATSRVGQGYNYEQYF. DNA of the CDR3: TGTGCCACCAGCAGAGTGGGACAGGGGTACAACTACGAGCAGTACTTC. The variable domain in full, completed from reference TRBV15 and TRBJ2-7, reads DAMVIQNPRYQVTQFGKPVTLSCSQTLNHNVMYWYQQKSSQAPKLLFHYYDKDFNNEADTPDNFQSRRPNTSFCFLDIRSPGLGDTAMYLCATSRVGQGYNYEQYFGPGTRLTVT.